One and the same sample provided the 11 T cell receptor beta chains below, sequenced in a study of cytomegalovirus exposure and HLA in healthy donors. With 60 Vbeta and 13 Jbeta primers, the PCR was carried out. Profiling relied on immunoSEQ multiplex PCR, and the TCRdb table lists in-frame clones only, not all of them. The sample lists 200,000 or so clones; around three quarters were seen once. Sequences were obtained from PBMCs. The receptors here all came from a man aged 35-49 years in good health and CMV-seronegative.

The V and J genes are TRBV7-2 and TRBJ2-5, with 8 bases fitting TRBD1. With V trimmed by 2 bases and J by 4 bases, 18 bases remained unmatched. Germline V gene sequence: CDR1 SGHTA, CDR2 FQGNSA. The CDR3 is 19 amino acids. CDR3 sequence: CASSLKWSGQGVIRETQYF. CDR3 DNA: TGTGCCAGCAGCTTAAAGTGGTCAGGACAGGGAGTAATTAGAGAGACCCAGTACTTC.

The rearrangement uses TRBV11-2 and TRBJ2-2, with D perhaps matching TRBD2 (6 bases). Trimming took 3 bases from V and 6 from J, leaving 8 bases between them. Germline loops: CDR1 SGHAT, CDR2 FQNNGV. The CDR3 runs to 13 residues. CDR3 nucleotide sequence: TGTGCCAGCAGCTTCAGGAGGGCCGGGGAGCTGTTTTTT. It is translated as CASSFRRAGELFF.

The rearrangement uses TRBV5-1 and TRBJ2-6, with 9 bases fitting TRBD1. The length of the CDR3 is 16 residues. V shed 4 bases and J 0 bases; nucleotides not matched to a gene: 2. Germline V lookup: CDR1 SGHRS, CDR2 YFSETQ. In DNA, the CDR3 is TGCGCCAGCAGCAAGGACAGGGGCTCTGGGGCCAACGTCCTGACTTTC. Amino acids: CASSKDRGSGANVLTF.

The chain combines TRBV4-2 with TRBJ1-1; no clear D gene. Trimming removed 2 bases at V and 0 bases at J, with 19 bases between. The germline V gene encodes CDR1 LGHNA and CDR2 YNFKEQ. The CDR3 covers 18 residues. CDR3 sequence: CASSQSQVRWNMNTEAFF. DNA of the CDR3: TGTGCCAGCAGCCAATCCCAAGTCAGGTGGAATATGAACACTGAAGCTTTCTTT.

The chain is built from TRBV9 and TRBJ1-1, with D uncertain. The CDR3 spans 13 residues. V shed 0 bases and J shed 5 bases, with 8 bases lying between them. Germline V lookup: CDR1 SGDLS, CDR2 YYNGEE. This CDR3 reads CASSVGSRTEAFF. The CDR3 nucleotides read TGTGCCAGCAGCGTAGGCTCGCGGACTGAAGCTTTCTTT.

CDR3 sequence reads: CASSESGGSGNTIYF. The DNA for the CDR3 is TGCGCCAGCAGTGAGTCCGGGGGATCTGGAAACACCATATATTTT. The rearrangement uses TRBV10-2 and TRBJ1-3; D might be TRBD1 (5 bases). Trimming left V 0 bases short and J 1 base short, with 7 bases between. CDR1 is WSHSY and CDR2 is SAAADI in the germline V gene. The CDR3 covers 15 residues.

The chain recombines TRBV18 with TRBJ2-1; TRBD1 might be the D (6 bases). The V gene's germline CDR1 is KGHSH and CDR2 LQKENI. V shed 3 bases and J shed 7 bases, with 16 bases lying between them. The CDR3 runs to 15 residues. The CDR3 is CASSPRDTGFNEQFF. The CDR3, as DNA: TGTGCCAGCTCACCTCGGGACACCGGTTTTAATGAGCAGTTCTTC.

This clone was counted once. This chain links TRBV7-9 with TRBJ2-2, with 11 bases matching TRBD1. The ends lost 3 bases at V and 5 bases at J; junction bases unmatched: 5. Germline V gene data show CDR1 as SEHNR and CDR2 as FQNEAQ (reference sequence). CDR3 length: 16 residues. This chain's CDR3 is CASSFVGTGGTGELFF. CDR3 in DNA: TGTGCCAGCAGCTTTGTCGGGACAGGGGGTACCGGGGAGCTGTTTTTT.

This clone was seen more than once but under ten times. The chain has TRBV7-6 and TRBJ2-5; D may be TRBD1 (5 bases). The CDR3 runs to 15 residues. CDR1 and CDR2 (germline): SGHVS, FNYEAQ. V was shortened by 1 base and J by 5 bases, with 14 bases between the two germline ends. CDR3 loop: CASSLEAGLGETQYF. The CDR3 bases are TGTGCCAGCAGCTTAGAGGCAGGGTTAGGTGAGACCCAGTACTTC.

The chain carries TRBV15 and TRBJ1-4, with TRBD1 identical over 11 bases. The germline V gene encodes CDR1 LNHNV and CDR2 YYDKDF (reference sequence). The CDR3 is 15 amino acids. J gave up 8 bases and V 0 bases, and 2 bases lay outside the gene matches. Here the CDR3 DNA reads TGTGCCACCAGCAGAGAGGGACAGGGGGGGGAAAAACTGTTTTTT. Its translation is CATSREGQGGEKLFF.

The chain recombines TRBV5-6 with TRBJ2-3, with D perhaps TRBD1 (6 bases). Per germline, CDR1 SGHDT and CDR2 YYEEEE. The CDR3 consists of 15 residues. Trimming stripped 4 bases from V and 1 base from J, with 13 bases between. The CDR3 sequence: CASSQRTGRTDTQYF. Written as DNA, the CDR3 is TGTGCCAGCAGCCAACGTACAGGGCGCACAGATACGCAGTATTTT.